The 27 T cell receptor beta chains below come from one sample, sequenced in a study of low-dose radiotherapy and immunotherapy resistance in tumors. TRAV- and TRBV-specific primers, spanning alpha and beta chains, primed first-strand cDNA. TCR amplification involved 20 PCR cycles with a constant-region primer and V-primer adapter. TCRdb used MiXCR to reprocess the reads, holding one entry per CDR3 protein. The repertoire holds about 12,000 distinct CDR3 sequences, with approximately 73% as singletons. The receptors come from a human donor with advanced metastatic prostate, ovarian, gallbladder or colorectal cancer (not recorded which). This table probably holds off-target reads from a library built for another chain.

This clonotype was seen a handful of times. The chain carries TRBV4-1 and TRBJ2-1; 10 bases align to TRBD1. V was clipped by 4 bases and J by 2 bases; unmatched bases: 5. The CDR3 is made up of 16 amino acids. Germline CDR1 MGHRA, CDR2 YSYEKL. The CDR3 reads CASSRDGQGAYNEQFF. The CDR3 DNA reads TGCGCCAGCAGCCGAGATGGACAGGGGGCCTACAATGAGCAGTTCTTC.

This chain joins TRBV6-2 or TRBV6-3 and TRBJ2-3; 11 bases match TRBD1. CDR1 is MNHEY, CDR2 SVGEGT, per germline. V lost 6 bases and J lost 2; bases outside the gene matches: 16. The CDR3 spans 19 residues. This CDR3 reads CASSDGQGARNFFTDTQYF. As DNA, the CDR3 is TGTGCCAGCAGCGACGGACAGGGGGCGCGAAATTTCTTCACAGATACGCAGTATTTT.

This CDR3 reads CASSRQGPETQYF. For the CDR3, the DNA is TGTGCCAGCAGCCGACAGGGCCCGGAGACCCAGTACTTC. The chain links TRBV6-6 to TRBJ2-5; TRBD1 aligns across 7 bases. The germline V gene encodes CDR1 MNHNY and CDR2 SVGAGI (reference sequence). The CDR3 has 13 amino acids. V trimming: 6 bases; J trimming: 5 bases; junction bases outside the gene matches: 6.

Concerning this clonotype: The junction shows a germline mismatch at one end, possibly a read error. V and J are TRBV6-2 or TRBV6-3 and TRBJ2-1; D tentatively fits TRBD1 or TRBD2 (5 bases each). The CDR3 contains 16 residues. The V gene's germline CDR1 is MNHEY and CDR2 SVGEGT. As DNA, the CDR3 is TGTGCCTGCAGACCTTTCGGGCTAAGCGAGAGGGGTGAGCAGTTCTTC. It is translated as CACRPFGLSERGEQFF.

This chain joins TRBV4-1 and TRBJ2-1, with 9 bases fitting TRBD1. The length of the CDR3 is 17 residues. The J segment lost 4 bases and the V segment lost 1 base, leaving 8 bases of the junction unmatched. CDR1 MGHRA and CDR2 YSYEKL come from the germline V gene. This CDR3 reads CASSQALLGTGYNEQFF. The CDR3 nucleotides are TGCGCCAGCAGCCAAGCCCTACTCGGGACAGGGTACAATGAGCAGTTCTTC.

V gene TRBV20-1 combines with J gene TRBJ2-3, with TRBD2 identical over 8 bases. Germline trimming cut 2 bases from V and 0 bases from J; bases unmatched to any gene: 1. Per germline, CDR1 DFQATT and CDR2 SNEGSKA (reference sequence). The CDR3 sequence is 14 residues long. The CDR3 bases are TGCAGTGCTAGACCTAGCGGGAGCACAGATACGCAGTATTTT. Translated: CSARPSGSTDTQYF.

The rearrangement joins TRBV4-2 to TRBJ2-1; 10 bases are a match to TRBD1. Trimming cost V 3 bases and J 8 bases; bases outside gene matches: 7. There are 15 residues in the CDR3. The germline V gene has CDR1 LGHNA and CDR2 YNFKEQ. CDR3 bases: TGTGCCAGCAGCCAGGCCGGGACAGGGGAGGATGAGCAGTTCTTC. As protein: CASSQAGTGEDEQFF.

The chain links TRBV29-1 to TRBJ1-6, with D unresolved. The germline CDR1 and CDR2 sequences are SQVTM and ANQGSEA. The V end was cut by 6 bases, the J end by 0 bases, with 9 bases between. CDR3 size: 14 residues. The CDR3 loop is CSVRESSYNSPLHF. CDR3 DNA: TGCAGCGTGCGTGAGAGCTCCTATAATTCACCCCTCCACTTT.

The rearrangement uses TRBV25-1 and TRBJ2-7, with 8 bases lining up with TRBD1. The CDR3 contains 15 residues. The ends lost 3 bases at V and 1 base at J; junction bases unmatched: 5. Germline assignment: CDR1 MGHDK and CDR2 SYGVNS. The CDR3 region has the DNA TGTGCCAGCAGTGATACAGGGGGTCCTTCCTACGAGCAGTACTTC. As protein: CASSDTGGPSYEQYF.

This chain uses TRBV6-6 with TRBJ2-1, with TRBD1 matching over 9 bases. The CDR3 is 14 amino acids. The V gene's germline CDR1 is MNHNY and CDR2 SVGAGI (reference sequence). J lost 7 bases, V lost 1 base, and 2 bases had no gene match. CDR3 DNA: TGTGCCAGCAGTTACTGGGACAGGGTGAATGAGCAGTTCTTC. Amino acids: CASSYWDRVNEQFF.

The chain has TRBV19 and TRBJ2-2; D is unresolved. CDR3 length equals 16 residues. CDR1 is LNHDA and CDR2 is SQIVND in the germline V gene (reference sequence). The germline V and J ends were trimmed by 1 base and 0 bases, with 9 bases remaining between them. The CDR3 is CASSIVGNSNTGELFF. The CDR3 DNA follows: TGTGCCAGTAGTATAGTTGGGAACTCGAACACCGGGGAGCTGTTTTTT.

The chain joins TRBV9 to TRBJ1-1; 10 nucleotides agree with TRBD1. V lost 4 bases to trimming and J lost 1 base; unmatched junction nucleotides: 7. The CDR3 runs 16 residues. The germline V gene encodes CDR1 SGDLS and CDR2 YYNGEE. For the CDR3, the DNA is TGTGCCAGCAGCACAAACCGGGACAGGGGGAACACTGAAGCTTTCTTT. Translated, it gives CASSTNRDRGNTEAFF.

The chain is built from TRBV28 and TRBJ2-7, with D hard to call. In germline, CDR1 is MDHEN, CDR2 SYDVKM. The V and J ends lost 1 base and 6 bases respectively, with 7 bases between them. This CDR3 has 12 amino acids. CDR3 sequence reads: CASSLSGSEQYF. The CDR3 DNA reads TGTGCCAGCAGTTTATCGGGCAGCGAGCAGTACTTC.

The V call is TRBV6-1, the J call TRBJ2-3; 8 nucleotides align to TRBD2. This CDR3 comprises 14 residues. Germline loops: CDR1 MNHNS, CDR2 SASEGT. V shed 10 bases and J 6 bases; nucleotides not matched to a gene: 12. The CDR3 DNA sequence: TGTGCCATCCTCCCCAGCGGGAGTTGGGATACGCAGTATTTT. This gives the protein CAILPSGSWDTQYF.

The chain joins TRBV6-6 to TRBJ2-2; D is ambiguous. The V and J ends lost 5 bases and 7 bases respectively, with 11 bases between them. Per germline, CDR1 MNHNY and CDR2 SVGAGI (reference sequence). The CDR3 is made up of 13 amino acids. The CDR3 bases are TGTGCCAGCAGTCTGCGGCGGTTCGGGGAGCTGTTTTTT. Translated, it gives CASSLRRFGELFF.

The chain joins TRBV7-2 to TRBJ2-7, with 8 bases identical to TRBD2. CDR1 is SGHTA, CDR2 FQGNSA, per germline. There are 15 residues in the CDR3. J gave up 0 bases and V 5 bases, and 6 bases lay outside the gene matches. The CDR3 sequence: CASSLSGGFSYEQYF. Here the CDR3 DNA reads TGTGCCAGCAGCCTGAGCGGGGGCTTCTCCTACGAGCAGTACTTC.

V gene TRBV7-2 combines with J gene TRBJ2-1; 11 positions agree with TRBD2. Germline loops: CDR1 SGHTA, CDR2 FQGNSA. The CDR3 loop spans 15 amino acids. V shed 3 bases, J shed 5 bases, and the junction held 3 bases outside the gene matches. The CDR3 DNA is TGTGCCAGCAGCTTGACTAGCGGGATGAACAATGAGCAGTTCTTC. Amino acids: CASSLTSGMNNEQFF.

This clonotype was found a few times. The chain employs TRBV7-3 and TRBJ2-3; 7 bases line up with TRBD2. The germline V gene has CDR1 SGHTA and CDR2 FQGTGA. J gave up 4 bases and V 1 base, and 5 bases lay outside the gene matches. There are 15 residues in the CDR3. The CDR3 is CASSLSAGASDTQYF. For the CDR3, the DNA is TGTGCCAGCAGCTTAAGCGCGGGAGCGTCAGATACGCAGTATTTT.

This clonotype was detected only a few times. The chain uses TRBV28 and TRBJ2-7; D might be TRBD2 (6 bases). The V gene lost 2 bases and the J gene lost 0 bases, with 14 bases spanning the gap. The CDR3 extends over 16 amino acids. The germline CDR1 and CDR2 sequences are MDHEN and SYDVKM. CDR3: CASSLGSGLGSYEQYF. The DNA of the CDR3 is TGTGCCAGCAGTTTAGGTTCGGGACTGGGCTCCTACGAGCAGTACTTC.

This chain joins TRBV20-1 and TRBJ2-3; TRBD2 agrees at 9 bases. Per germline, CDR1 DFQATT and CDR2 SNEGSKA (reference sequence). V lost 0 bases and J lost 1; bases outside the gene matches: 11. This CDR3 spans 18 amino acids. CDR3 DNA: TGCAGTGCTAGAGATAGAGGGGCGGGAGGGCCGCGCACAGATACGCAGTATTTT. Residues: CSARDRGAGGPRTDTQYF.

The chain uses TRBV10-3 and TRBJ1-1; TRBD1 aligns across 8 bases. Germline trimming cut 5 bases from V and 3 bases from J; bases unmatched to any gene: 2. The CDR3 is 13 amino acids. The germline V gene has CDR1 ENHRY and CDR2 SYGVKD. CDR3 residues: CAISPDRDTEAFF. The CDR3, as DNA: TGTGCCATCAGTCCGGACAGGGACACTGAAGCTTTCTTT.

The genes are TRBV3-1 and TRBJ2-7; 11 bases are a match to TRBD2. CDR3 size: 16 residues. Looked up from germline, CDR1 is LGHDT and CDR2 is YNNKEL (reference sequence). After removal of 3 bases from V and 2 bases from J, the junction contained 6 bases not matched to a gene. The CDR3 sequence is CASSHSGTSGTYEQYF. The CDR3, as DNA: TGTGCCAGCAGCCATTCCGGGACTAGCGGCACCTACGAGCAGTACTTC.

This sequence joins TRBV29-1 and TRBJ2-3; D gene ambiguous. The CDR3 contains 14 residues. Germline V lookup: CDR1 SQVTM, CDR2 ANQGSEA. V was trimmed by 6 bases and J by 2 bases, leaving 15 bases between them. CDR3 residues: CSVANDGFTDTQYF. CDR3 sequence (DNA): TGCAGCGTCGCTAACGACGGATTCACAGATACGCAGTATTTT.

This clonotype has a single count. The chain uses TRBV20-1 and TRBJ2-3; D unclear. With 7 bases removed from V and 4 bases from J, the gap between germline ends came to 21 bases. Per germline, CDR1 DFQATT and CDR2 SNEGSKA (reference sequence). This CDR3 region has 15 residues. The CDR3 sequence: CSGRKTRALADTQYF. The CDR3 DNA is TGCAGTGGCAGAAAGACTCGCGCTCTCGCAGATACGCAGTATTTT.

Here the CDR3 DNA reads TGTGCCACCAGCAGAGGACAGGGGGCAGAATATAGCAATCAGCCCCAGCATTTT. Translation gives CATSRGQGAEYSNQPQHF. The gene calls are TRBV15 and TRBJ1-5; 10 nucleotides line up with TRBD1. Germline CDR1 is LNHNV and CDR2 is YYDKDF (reference sequence). This CDR3 comprises 18 residues. After removal of 1 base from V and 0 bases from J, the junction contained 6 bases not matched to a gene.

CDR3: CSVGGKTGSYEQYF. The CDR3 DNA reads TGCAGCGTTGGAGGAAAAACGGGCTCCTACGAGCAGTACTTC. The chain combines TRBV29-1 with TRBJ2-7; no reliable D call. The V and J ends lost 4 bases and 0 bases respectively, with 13 bases between them. The CDR3 sequence is 14 residues long. Germline V lookup: CDR1 SQVTM, CDR2 ANQGSEA.

The J gene is TRBJ2-1, the V gene TRBV5-6; 7 nucleotides align to TRBD2. The CDR3 contains 12 residues. Trimming took 3 bases from V and 9 from J; bases not matched to a gene: 3. Germline-derived CDR1 and CDR2 are SGHDT and YYEEEE. This chain's CDR3 is CASSYPGGEQFF. In nucleotides, the CDR3 is TGTGCCAGCAGCTACCCGGGGGGTGAGCAGTTCTTC.